The following is a T cell receptor beta chain sequence with its context. The record originates from a study of shared clonotypes between healthy human individuals. Study as a whole: Three plates were used per donor for CD4 naive, three for CD4 memory, two for CD8 naive and one for CD8 memory.

Germline assignment: CDR1 MNHEY and CDR2 SMNVEV (reference sequence). V was clipped by 3 bases and J by 5 bases; unmatched bases: 7. The CDR3 spans 16 residues. Template for every sorted-subset replicate PCR totaled about 0.2 ug DNA, approximately 30,000 T cell genomes. Clones were sequenced by immunoSEQ multiplex PCR, and TCRdb holds only the in-frame ones, with some missing. Among 2 million to 2.5 million clones listed, 85% to 95% were seen once. The TCR comes from a young man in good health. Some clones in this sample may be carry-over from other donors' samples. The chain has TRBV27 and TRBJ2-5; the match to TRBD2 covers 12 bases. The sample taken for sequencing was naive CD4+ T cells from PBMCs. This sample's subset: CD45RA+ positively selected. The CDR3 DNA sequence: TGTGCCAGCAGTTTGTGGCTAGCGGGAGGGACGGAGACCCAGTACTTC. This translates into CASSLWLAGGTETQYF.